The 23 T cell receptor beta chains given below trace back to one sample, sequenced in a study of tumor and adjacent non-tumor tissue in lung cancer (dated by TCRdb to 2017 to 2018). Library preparation was by multiplex PCR. Instrument on record: Illumina HiSeq 2500. Following protocols modified from ARM-PCR, the researchers constructed TCRbeta libraries through three rounds of nested PCR with primers (Table S4). The public reads were quality trimmed at Q25 with fastp and then assembled into clones with MiXCR by TCRdb, keeping productive beta chains. CDR3 protein sequences are deduplicated, and each keeps its most common genes and DNA. This sample is represented by approximately 110,000 distinct CDR3 sequences; about 75% of them were singletons. About 39% of the sample comes from the top ten. RNA was isolated from bulk, unsorted tissue, and RNA quality was assessed with a NanoDrop ND-1000 and an Agilent 2100.

Sequencing was carried out using lung tumor tissue. The receptors stem from a woman aged 55-69 years with non-small cell lung cancer.

The chain carries TRBV20-1 and TRBJ2-7; 8 bases align to TRBD1. The germline V gene has CDR1 DFQATT and CDR2 SNEGSKA (reference sequence). V was clipped by 6 bases and J by 3 bases; unmatched bases: 13. This CDR3 has 15 residues. The CDR3 DNA sequence: TGCAGTGCCATAGATATGGGGACAGGTATCTACGAGCAGTACTTC. Protein product: CSAIDMGTGIYEQYF.

With respect to this clonotype: It may be a read error: a sequence one base away is much more abundant. The V call is TRBV20-1, the J call TRBJ2-3; no clear D gene. Looked up from germline, CDR1 is DFQATT and CDR2 is SNEGSKA (reference sequence). The CDR3 is made up of 15 amino acids. CDR3 protein: CGARANPPSTDTQYF. Here the CDR3 DNA reads TGCGGTGCTAGGGCGAATCCACCTAGCACAGATACGCAGTATTTT.

As to this clonotype: The CDR3 does not close with the conserved phenylalanine or tryptophan, likely indicating a read error. This sequence joins TRBV6-5 and TRBJ2-7, with 8 bases fitting TRBD1. The CDR3 runs to 15 residues. The V gene end was trimmed by 2 bases and the J gene end by 4 bases; junction bases not matched to a gene: 7. The germline V gene encodes CDR1 MNHEY and CDR2 SVGAGI. CDR3 sequence reads: CASSYRTGKPYEQYL. In nucleotides, the CDR3 is TGTGCCAGCAGTTACCGGACAGGGAAGCCATACGAGCAGTACCTC.

This clonotype was observed a few times. A much more abundant neighbour one base away suggests this may be a read error. The rearrangement joins TRBV20-1 to TRBJ1-3, with D uncertain. Germline CDR1 is DFQATT and CDR2 is SNEGSKA (reference sequence). The CDR3 has 13 amino acids. V was clipped by 7 bases and J by 4 bases, with 14 bases between them. The CDR3 here is CSVSEGWGNTIYF. CDR3 nucleotides: TGCAGTGTTAGTGAAGGGTGGGGAAACACCATATATTTT.

Points on this clonotype: At one end the junction does not follow the germline gene, possibly because of a read error. This sequence joins TRBV11-2 and TRBJ1-6, with no clear D. This CDR3 contains 14 residues. Germline lookup yields CDR1 SGHAT and CDR2 FQNNGV. Here the CDR3 reads CAGSLGWFGSPLNF. CDR3 coding DNA: TGTGCCGGCAGCTTAGGATGGTTTGGATCACCCCTCAACTTT.

Details on this clonotype: A read error may be the cause here, since a much bigger clone is one base away. J is TRBJ2-4 and V is TRBV10-1, with 7 positions matching TRBD1. CDR3 length equals 14 residues. J gave up 8 bases and V 5 bases, and 9 bases lay outside the gene matches. Germline CDR1 reads WNHNN; CDR2 reads SYGVQD (reference sequence). The CDR3 DNA follows: TGCGCCAGCAGTTTTACAGGGGAAAAAGACATTCAGTACTTC. This translates into CASSFTGEKDIQYF.

Worth noting for this clonotype: The CDR3 does not end in the conserved phenylalanine or tryptophan, so this is likely a read error. The V and J genes are TRBV6-6 and TRBJ2-7; 7 positions agree with TRBD1. The CDR3 is 15 residues long. Per the germline V gene, CDR1 is MNHNY and CDR2 is SVGAGI (reference sequence). As DNA, the CDR3 is TGTGCCAGCAGTCGCCAGTCAGGGGGAGACTACGACCAGTACTAC. Residues: CASSRQSGGDYDQYY.

The chain is built from TRBV4-3 and TRBJ1-2; D may be TRBD1 (6 bases). Germline V gene sequence: CDR1 LGHNA, CDR2 YSLEER. V lost 6 bases and J lost 6, with 17 bases in between. The CDR3 totals 14 residues. CDR3 amino acids: CASSRVTGPHGYTF. DNA for the CDR3: TGCGCCAGCAGTCGAGTGACAGGACCCCATGGCTACACCTTC.

The V and J genes are TRBV20-1 and TRBJ2-7; D remains ambiguous. The length of the CDR3 is 15 residues. From germline, CDR1 is DFQATT and CDR2 SNEGSKA (reference sequence). V was clipped by 0 bases and J by 6 bases, with 18 bases between them. Here the CDR3 reads CSARDSCGVFFEQYF. Written as DNA, the CDR3 is TGCAGTGCTAGAGATTCATGTGGGGTATTTTTCGAGCAGTACTTC.

This clonotype has only one observation. The chain combines TRBV2 with TRBJ1-2; no clear D gene. The CDR3 sequence is 13 residues long. The ends were cut back, 0 bases at V and 3 bases at J, with 5 bases in the middle. CDR1 is SNHLY, CDR2 FYNNEI, per germline. The CDR3 loop reads CASSEAVDYGYTF. The CDR3 nucleotides read TGTGCCAGCAGTGAAGCAGTGGACTATGGCTACACCTTC.

As regards this clonotype: A much larger clone differs from this one at a single base, so this may be a read error. The gene calls are TRBV6-1 and TRBJ2-7; 12 bases map to TRBD1. The germline gives CDR1 MNHNS, CDR2 SASEGT. Unmatched junction bases numbered 3, after V lost 8 bases and J lost 4 bases. The CDR3 runs to 13 residues. CDR3 in DNA: TGTGCCAGCTGGGACAGGGGGCAATACGAGCAGTACTTC. Translation: CASWDRGQYEQYF.

Points on this clonotype: A read error is possible here, since a much larger clone lies one base away. The chain is built from TRBV20-1 and TRBJ2-7; 8 bases agree with TRBD2. This CDR3 is built from 13 residues. The germline CDR1 and CDR2 sequences are DFQATT and SNEGSKA (reference sequence). The CDR3 protein is CIARGGGLYEQYF. DNA of the CDR3: TGCATTGCTAGAGGCGGGGGGCTCTACGAGCAGTACTTC.

In the case of this clonotype: A single base separates this from a much larger clone, so it may be a read error. The chain employs TRBV6-5 and TRBJ1-2; the match to TRBD1 covers 7 bases. Per the germline V gene, CDR1 is MNHEY and CDR2 is SVGAGI. The CDR3 consists of 13 residues. CDR3 sequence: CASSEGGGYGYIF. CDR3 coding DNA: TGTGCCAGCAGCGAGGGAGGGGGCTACGGCTACATCTTC.

As to this clonotype: A much bigger clone sits one base away, suggesting this may be a read error. Likely a read error: the CDR3 ends without its conserved phenylalanine or tryptophan. This chain links TRBV6-2 or TRBV6-3 with TRBJ1-6, with D unresolved. Trimming shortened V by 6 bases and J by 14 bases, and 11 bases separated the two germline ends. There are 11 residues in the CDR3. Germline CDR1 MNHEY, CDR2 SVGEGT. CDR3 sequence: CASRGFEALHL. In nucleotides, the CDR3 is TGTGCCAGCAGGGGGTTCGAGGCCCTCCACCTT.

Of note for this clonotype: One junction end disagrees with the germline gene, perhaps due to a read error. The chain carries TRBV11-2 and TRBJ2-7; 9 bases are shared with TRBD2. Germline-derived CDR1 and CDR2 are SGHAT and FQNNGV. There are 15 residues in the CDR3. The CDR3 region is CASSYGNSGSYEHYF. DNA of the CDR3: TGCGCCAGCAGCTACGGGAATAGCGGGAGCTACGAGCACTACTTC.

In regard to this clonotype: A much larger clone lies a single base off, so this may be a read error. The rearrangement uses TRBV6-2 or TRBV6-3 and TRBJ2-7; TRBD1 is a possible D gene (5 bases). Germline V lookup: CDR1 MNHEY, CDR2 SVGEGT. The CDR3 spans 16 residues. This chain's CDR3 is CANSYSLQAPYYEQYF. The CDR3, as DNA: TGTGCCAACAGTTACTCGTTACAGGCTCCTTACTACGAGCAGTACTTC.

About this clonotype itself: The junction departs from germline at one end; a sequencing error may be responsible. The genes are TRBV6-1 and TRBJ2-7; D possibly uses TRBD1 or TRBD2 (5 bases each). This CDR3 is 13 amino acids long. CDR1 is MNHNS and CDR2 is SASEGT in the germline V gene. The CDR3 sequence: CASGDTGPYEQYF. The CDR3, as DNA: TGTGCCAGCGGTGACACGGGGCCCTACGAGCAGTACTTC.

The chain combines TRBV20-1 with TRBJ1-1, with D maybe TRBD1 (5 bases). V shed 6 bases and J shed 4 bases, with 21 bases lying between them. This CDR3 comprises 15 residues. Germline assignment: CDR1 DFQATT and CDR2 SNEGSKA (reference sequence). The CDR3 bases are TGCAGTGCCACCAACCCCCGGGGCGCGAGCACTGAAGCTTTCTTT. It codes for CSATNPRGASTEAFF.

This clonotype was recorded only once. The junction differs from germline at one of its ends, possibly a read error. This chain uses TRBV11-1 with TRBJ1-1; no definite D call. Germline values: CDR1 SGHAT, CDR2 FQDESV (reference sequence). The CDR3 is 14 amino acids. Here the CDR3 DNA reads TGTACCAGCAGTCGCTTTGACTTGTGGGATGAAGCTTTCTTT. Translated, it gives CTSSRFDLWDEAFF.

This clonotype was observed at least ten times. V usage is TRBV10-3 and J usage is TRBJ2-5; the match to TRBD2 covers 7 bases. Losses at the gene ends were 11 bases for V and 5 bases for J; bases not matched to a gene: 14. The CDR3 is made up of 14 amino acids. CDR1 is ENHRY and CDR2 is SYGVKD in the germline V gene. The CDR3 protein is CASSPGLEEETQYF. CDR3 bases: TGTGCCTCCTCCCCCGGACTAGAGGAGGAGACCCAGTACTTC.

Details on this clonotype: Compared with germline, one end of the junction differs, possibly owing to a read error. The chain carries TRBV4-2 and TRBJ2-1; 14 bases fit TRBD2. Germline loops: CDR1 LGHNA, CDR2 YNFKEQ. The CDR3 runs 18 residues. CDR3 loop: CASNQESSSGTSGSEQFF. CDR3 nucleotides: TGTGCAAGCAACCAAGAATCGTCCTCCGGGACTAGCGGGAGTGAGCAGTTCTTC.

Of note for this clonotype: A read error is possible here, since a much larger clone lies one base away. This chain joins TRBV6-5 and TRBJ2-1; 8 nucleotides match TRBD2. The V gene's germline CDR1 is MNHEY and CDR2 SVGAGI. This CDR3 is 17 amino acids long. CDR3 protein: CASSSSFGGRLYNEQLF. The CDR3, as DNA: TGTGCCAGCAGTTCCTCCTTTGGCGGGAGGCTCTACAATGAGCAGCTCTTC.

A word on this clonotype: This may be a read error, as it is one base from a much larger clone. The gene calls are TRBV29-1 and TRBJ2-3; D call uncertain. This CDR3 has 11 amino acids. Germline values: CDR1 SQVTM, CDR2 ANQGSEA. CDR3 loop: CNVDQQDTQYF. The CDR3 region has the DNA TGCAACGTTGATCAGCAAGATACGCAGTATTTT.